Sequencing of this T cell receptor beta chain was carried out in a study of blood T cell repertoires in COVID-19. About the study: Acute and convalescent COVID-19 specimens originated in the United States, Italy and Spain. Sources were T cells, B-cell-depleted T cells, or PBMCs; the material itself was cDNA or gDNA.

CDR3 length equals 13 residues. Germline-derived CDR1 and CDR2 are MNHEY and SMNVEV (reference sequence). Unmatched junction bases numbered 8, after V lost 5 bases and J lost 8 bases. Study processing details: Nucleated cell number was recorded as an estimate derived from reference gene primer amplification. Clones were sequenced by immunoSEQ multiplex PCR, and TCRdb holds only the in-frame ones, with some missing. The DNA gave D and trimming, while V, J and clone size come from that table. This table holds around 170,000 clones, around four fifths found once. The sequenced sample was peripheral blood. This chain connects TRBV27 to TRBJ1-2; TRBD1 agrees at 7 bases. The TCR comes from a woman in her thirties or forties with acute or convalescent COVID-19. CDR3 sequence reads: CASSTRTGVGYTF. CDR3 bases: TGTGCCAGCAGTACAAGGACAGGCGTGGGCTACACCTTC.